This TCR beta chain was observed in a study of shared clonotypes between healthy human individuals. Study-wide findings and caveats: It was only blood that was sampled, and tissue repertoires likely differ. Estimated richness values were generally larger in naive subsets than in memory subsets. Clonotypes that were shared across a handful of donors made up 4% to 6% of naive CD4 clonotypes.

The V and J ends lost 6 bases and 3 bases respectively, with 18 bases between them. This CDR3 region has 16 residues. Germline CDR1 MDHEN, CDR2 SYDVKM. For this clone: No antigen is known for it.

Sequencing used immunoSEQ multiplex PCR; TCRdb keeps in-frame clones, though not all of them. This sample has about 2 million clones; roughly 95% occur once, and the top ten carry 1% to 1.3%. Naive CD8 isolation took CD45RO-negative cells positively selected for CCR7 and excluded terminally differentiated effector memory CD45RA+ cells. Sequenced material: naive CD8+ T cells sorted from blood. The sequence derives from a man younger than 35 in good health. This chain connects TRBV28 to TRBJ2-1; tentatively, D is TRBD1 or TRBD2 (5 bases each). The CDR3: CASSAQGVADYNEQFF. CDR3 sequence (DNA): TGTGCCAGCAGCGCCCAGGGAGTGGCTGACTACAATGAGCAGTTCTTC.